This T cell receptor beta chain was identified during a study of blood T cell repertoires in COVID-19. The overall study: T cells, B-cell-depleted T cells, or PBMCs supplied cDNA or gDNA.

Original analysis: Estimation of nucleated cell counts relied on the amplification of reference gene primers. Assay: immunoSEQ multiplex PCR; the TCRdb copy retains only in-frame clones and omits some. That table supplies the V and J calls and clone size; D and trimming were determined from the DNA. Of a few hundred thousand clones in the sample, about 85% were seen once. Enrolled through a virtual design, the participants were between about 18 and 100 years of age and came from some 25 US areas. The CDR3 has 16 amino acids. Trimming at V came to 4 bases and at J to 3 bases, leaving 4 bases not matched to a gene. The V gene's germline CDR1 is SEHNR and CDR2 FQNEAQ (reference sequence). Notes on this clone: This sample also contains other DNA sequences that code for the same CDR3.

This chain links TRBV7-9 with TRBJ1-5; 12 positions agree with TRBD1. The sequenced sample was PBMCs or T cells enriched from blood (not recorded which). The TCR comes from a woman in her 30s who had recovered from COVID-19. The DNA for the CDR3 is TGTGCCAGCAGCTCGGGGACAGGGGGCAACAATCAGCCCCAGCATTTT. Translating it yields CASSSGTGGNNQPQHF.